This passage covers 14 T cell receptor beta chains from one sample sequenced in a study of blood T cell repertoires in COVID-19 (dated by TCRdb to about 2020). Receptors were amplified or captured by the immunoSEQ multiplex PCR assay. Imported from immuneACCESS, the table was reduced by TCRdb to in-frame sequences with V and J called. These copies leave out some clones; in studies compared against another copy, an unresolved V gene accounts for under half, and the cause of the remainder is not known. This sample has roughly 200,000 clones in its table, and around 86% of those were observed once. The ten largest make up approximately 5% of the sample. Specimen: PBMCs or T cells enriched from blood (not recorded which). These receptors were taken from a man in his forties with acute COVID-19.

The J gene is TRBJ1-2, the V gene TRBV28; 8 positions agree with TRBD1. With 3 bases clipped from V and 3 bases from J, the junction kept 6 bases outside the gene matches. This CDR3 spans 15 amino acids. Germline CDR1 MDHEN, CDR2 SYDVKM. CDR3 protein: CASSFLDRDDYGYTF. In DNA form, the CDR3 reads TGTGCCAGCAGTTTCTTGGACAGGGACGACTATGGCTACACCTTC.

This chain uses TRBV4-1 with TRBJ1-5; 7 positions match TRBD1. Germline V gives CDR1 MGHRA, CDR2 YSYEKL. There are 14 residues in the CDR3. V lost 1 base and J lost 6; bases outside the gene matches: 3. The CDR3 reads CASSQGQGFQPQHF. DNA for the CDR3: TGCGCCAGCAGCCAAGGACAGGGATTTCAGCCCCAGCATTTT.

The rearrangement links TRBV9 to TRBJ2-4, with TRBD2 matching over 9 bases. With 0 bases clipped from V and 8 bases from J, the junction kept 15 bases outside the gene matches. CDR1 and CDR2 (germline): SGDLS, YYNGEE. CDR3 length: 18 residues. The CDR3 sequence is CASSVESSSGTSGDIQYF. CDR3 DNA sequence: TGTGCCAGCAGCGTAGAGTCCTCTAGCGGGACCTCGGGGGACATTCAGTACTTC.

The V gene is TRBV9, the J gene TRBJ1-1, with a possible D match to TRBD1 (5 bases). V dropped 2 bases and J dropped 5 bases, with 19 bases sitting between them. CDR3 length: 16 amino acids. The germline V gene encodes CDR1 SGDLS and CDR2 YYNGEE. CDR3 nucleotides: TGTGCCAGCAGCGTGGCGGCTCGGGGGGAGGGAACTGAAGCTTTCTTT. Its protein is CASSVAARGEGTEAFF.

V is TRBV29-1 and J is TRBJ1-2; perhaps TRBD1 as D (6 bases). The CDR3 consists of 15 residues. Germline V gives CDR1 SQVTM, CDR2 ANQGSEA. V lost 7 bases and J 8 bases, leaving 26 bases between the germline ends. Here the CDR3 reads CSALRGARTVEGYTF. The CDR3 nucleotides read TGCAGCGCCCTCCGGGGGGCACGAACAGTTGAGGGCTACACCTTC.

The chain recombines TRBV5-1 with TRBJ2-7; 15 bases fit TRBD2. In germline, CDR1 is SGHRS, CDR2 YFSETQ. The CDR3 is made up of 18 amino acids. V was pared by 4 bases and J by 3 bases, with 11 bases of the junction left unmatched. CDR3 DNA sequence: TGCGCCAGCAGCCGGGAAGGACTAGCGGGAGGGGATAACTACGAGCAGTACTTC. Encoded protein: CASSREGLAGGDNYEQYF.

The chain carries TRBV5-1 and TRBJ1-2, with D possibly being TRBD1 (6 bases). Trimming took off 5 bases at V and 6 bases at J, with 29 bases between the two ends. CDR1 and CDR2 from the germline V gene are SGHRS and YFSETQ. The CDR3 covers 18 residues. The CDR3 sequence: CASRVPQAGVGLSDGYTF. CDR3 nucleotide sequence: TGCGCCAGCAGAGTACCACAGGCAGGGGTCGGGCTATCGGATGGCTACACCTTC.

The rearrangement joins TRBV2 to TRBJ1-6; no definite D call. Trimming left V 7 bases short and J 0 bases short, with 10 bases between. This CDR3 is built from 15 residues. Germline CDR1 and CDR2: SNHLY and FYNNEI. The CDR3 nucleotides read TGTGCCAGCACCTCGGGGAGCTCCTATAATTCACCCCTCCACTTT. As protein: CASTSGSSYNSPLHF.

The chain recombines TRBV7-8 with TRBJ2-7, with 10 bases matching TRBD2. J was trimmed by 5 bases and V by 7 bases; bases with no gene match: 8. The V gene's germline CDR1 is SGHVS and CDR2 FQNEAQ. The CDR3 is made up of 14 amino acids. CDR3 sequence: CASTRGLAGDEQYF. Here the CDR3 DNA reads TGTGCCAGCACCAGGGGGCTAGCGGGAGACGAGCAGTACTTC.

The rearrangement uses TRBV9 and TRBJ1-5; TRBD1 aligns across 8 bases. The length of the CDR3 is 16 residues. Trimming at V came to 3 bases and at J to 4 bases, leaving 9 bases not matched to a gene. Germline V gene sequence: CDR1 SGDLS, CDR2 YYNGEE. Here the CDR3 reads CASSAGGQGANQPQHF. As DNA, the CDR3 is TGTGCCAGCAGCGCCGGGGGGCAGGGGGCAAATCAGCCCCAGCATTTT. The variable domain in full, with the rest retrieved from reference TRBV9 and TRBJ1-5, is DSGVTQTPKHLITATGQRVTLRCSPRSGDLSVYWYQQSLDQGLQFLIQYYNGEERAKGNILERFSAQQFPDLHSELNLSSLELGDSALYFCASSAGGQGANQPQHFGDGTRLSIL.

V is TRBV12-3 or TRBV12-4 and J is TRBJ2-3; D call uncertain. The CDR3 runs 12 residues. Trimming cost V 11 bases and J 1 base, with 10 bases left between them. The CDR3 bases are TGTGCCGTTCGGTCGGGCACAGATACGCAGTATTTT. Translation: CAVRSGTDTQYF.

This chain joins TRBV18 and TRBJ2-1, with D possibly TRBD2 on 6 matching bases. V shed 3 bases and J shed 4 bases, with 10 bases lying between them. This CDR3 has 14 amino acids. CDR1 KGHSH and CDR2 LQKENI come from the germline V gene. The DNA of the CDR3 is TGTGCCAGCTCACCGGATGGAGGGTACAATGAGCAGTTCTTC. Protein product: CASSPDGGYNEQFF.

The chain joins TRBV6-1 to TRBJ1-3, with D unresolved. Germline assignment: CDR1 MNHNS and CDR2 SASEGT. Between the trimmed V and J ends, which lost 1 base and 4 bases, there was a span of 5 bases. The CDR3 length is 13 residues. This CDR3 reads CASSEEEGNTIYF. For the CDR3, the DNA is TGTGCCAGCAGTGAAGAAGAGGGAAACACCATATATTTT.

The rearrangement uses TRBV11-3 and TRBJ2-1, with D possibly matching TRBD2 (5 bases). The CDR3 sequence is 16 residues long. Looked up from germline, CDR1 is SGHNT and CDR2 is YENEEA. The V gene lost 2 bases and the J gene lost 5 bases, with 16 bases spanning the gap. The chain's CDR3 is CASSLNPPSGHNEQFF. The CDR3 DNA follows: TGTGCCAGCAGCTTAAACCCCCCCAGCGGCCACAATGAGCAGTTCTTC.